This T cell receptor (beta chain) emerged from a study of T cell repertoires in cytomegalovirus infection. Study as a whole: Indications of both CMV infection and matching HLA type were provided by public TCR beta signatures.

V shed 5 bases and J shed 4 bases, with 14 bases lying between them. The germline CDR1 and CDR2 sequences are MNHEY and SVGEGT. The CDR3 is made up of 14 amino acids. This clonotype was observed a few times. Antigen: not known. MiXCR was run by TCRdb on the reads, yielding one entry per CDR3 protein. The sample shows hundreds of thousands of distinct CDR3 sequences, 40% to 50% of them seen only once. The clonotype comes from a human donor in good health (CMV status not recorded). Some clones in this sample may be carry-over from other donors' samples. The rearrangement joins TRBV6-2 or TRBV6-3 to TRBJ1-2; D is perhaps TRBD1 (6 bases). The sample was cultured PBMCs, taken from culture after CMV antigen stimulation. The CDR3 loop is CASSPDGGSYGYTF. DNA for the CDR3: TGTGCCAGCAGTCCAGACGGGGGCAGCTATGGCTACACCTTC.